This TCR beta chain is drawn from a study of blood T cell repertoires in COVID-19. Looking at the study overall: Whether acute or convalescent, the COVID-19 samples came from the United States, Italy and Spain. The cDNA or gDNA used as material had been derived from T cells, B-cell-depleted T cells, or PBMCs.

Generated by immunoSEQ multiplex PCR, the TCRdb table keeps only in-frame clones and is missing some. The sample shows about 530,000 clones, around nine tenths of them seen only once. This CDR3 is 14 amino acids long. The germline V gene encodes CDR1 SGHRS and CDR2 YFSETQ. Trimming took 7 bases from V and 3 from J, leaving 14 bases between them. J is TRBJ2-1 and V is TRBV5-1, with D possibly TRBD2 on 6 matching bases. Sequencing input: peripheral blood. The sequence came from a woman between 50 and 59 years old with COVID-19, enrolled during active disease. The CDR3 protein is CASAYSGNYNEQFF. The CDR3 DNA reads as TGCGCCAGCGCCTATAGCGGCAACTACAATGAGCAGTTCTTC.